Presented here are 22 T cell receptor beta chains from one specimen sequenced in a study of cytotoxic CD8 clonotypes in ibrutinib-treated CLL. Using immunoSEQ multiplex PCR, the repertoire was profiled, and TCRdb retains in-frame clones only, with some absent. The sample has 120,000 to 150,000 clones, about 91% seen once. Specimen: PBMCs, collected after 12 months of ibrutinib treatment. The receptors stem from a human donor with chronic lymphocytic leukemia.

The CDR3 DNA is TGCAGCGTTGAGAGACTAGCGGGAGATACGCAGTATTTT. Translated: CSVERLAGDTQYF. The chain employs TRBV29-1 and TRBJ2-3; TRBD2 matches at 10 bases. In germline, CDR1 is SQVTM, CDR2 ANQGSEA. This CDR3 spans 13 amino acids. Losses at the gene ends were 3 bases for V and 5 bases for J; bases not matched to a gene: 2.

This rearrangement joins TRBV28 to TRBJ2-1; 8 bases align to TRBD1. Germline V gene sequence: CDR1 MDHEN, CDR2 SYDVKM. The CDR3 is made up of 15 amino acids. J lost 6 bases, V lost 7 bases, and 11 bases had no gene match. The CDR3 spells CASKKPGQVANEQFF. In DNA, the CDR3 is TGTGCCAGCAAAAAGCCGGGACAGGTAGCCAATGAGCAGTTCTTC.

The CDR3 reads CSVEGGLAGGVGEQYF. The CDR3 DNA is TGCAGCGTTGAAGGGGGACTAGCGGGAGGGGTAGGCGAGCAGTACTTC. The chain links TRBV29-1 to TRBJ2-7, with 16 bases fitting TRBD2. Germline CDR1 reads SQVTM; CDR2 reads ANQGSEA. This CDR3 is built from 16 residues. V gave up 1 base and J gave up 6 bases; unmatched junction bases: 6.

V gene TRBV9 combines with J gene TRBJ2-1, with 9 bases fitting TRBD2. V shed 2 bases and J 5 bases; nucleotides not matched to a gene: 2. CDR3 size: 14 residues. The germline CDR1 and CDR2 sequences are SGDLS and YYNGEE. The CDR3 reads CASSVSGSNNEQFF. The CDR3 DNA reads TGTGCCAGCAGCGTTAGCGGGAGCAACAATGAGCAGTTCTTC.

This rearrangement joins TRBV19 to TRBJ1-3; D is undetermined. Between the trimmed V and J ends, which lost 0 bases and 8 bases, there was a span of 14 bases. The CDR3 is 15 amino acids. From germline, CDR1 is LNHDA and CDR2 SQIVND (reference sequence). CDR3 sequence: CASSIDVHSQDTIYF. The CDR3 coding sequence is TGTGCCAGTAGTATAGATGTGCACTCTCAGGACACCATATATTTT.

CDR3 loop: CASILQAGSKLFF. CDR3 DNA: TGTGCCAGCATATTACAGGCCGGATCCAAACTGTTTTTT. This sequence joins TRBV2 and TRBJ1-4; D is possibly TRBD1 (5 bases). Trimming removed 7 bases at V and 11 bases at J, with 17 bases between. Germline CDR1 reads SNHLY; CDR2 reads FYNNEI. This CDR3 has 13 residues.

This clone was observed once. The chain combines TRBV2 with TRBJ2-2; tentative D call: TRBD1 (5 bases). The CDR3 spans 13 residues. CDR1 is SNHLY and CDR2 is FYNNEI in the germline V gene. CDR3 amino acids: CAYADIATGELFF. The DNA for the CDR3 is TGTGCGTACGCGGACATTGCCACCGGGGAGCTGTTTTTT.

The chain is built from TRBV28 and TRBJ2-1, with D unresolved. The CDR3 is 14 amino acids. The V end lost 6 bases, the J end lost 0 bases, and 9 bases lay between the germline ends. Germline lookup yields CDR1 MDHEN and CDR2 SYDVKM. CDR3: CASSGTRSYNEQFF. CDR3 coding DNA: TGTGCCAGCAGCGGAACCCGCTCCTACAATGAGCAGTTCTTC. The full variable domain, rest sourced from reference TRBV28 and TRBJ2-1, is DVKVTQSSRYLVKRTGEKVFLECVQDMDHENMFWYRQDPGLGLRLIYFSYDVKMKEKGDIPEGYSVSREKKERFSLILESASTNQTSMYLCASSGTRSYNEQFFGPGTRLTVL.

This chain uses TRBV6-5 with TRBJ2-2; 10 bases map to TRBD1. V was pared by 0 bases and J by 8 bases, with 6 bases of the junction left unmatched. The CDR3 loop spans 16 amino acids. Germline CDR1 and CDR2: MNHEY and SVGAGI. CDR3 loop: CASSYSRQGAPGELFF. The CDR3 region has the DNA TGTGCCAGCAGTTACTCGAGACAGGGGGCGCCTGGGGAGCTGTTTTTT.

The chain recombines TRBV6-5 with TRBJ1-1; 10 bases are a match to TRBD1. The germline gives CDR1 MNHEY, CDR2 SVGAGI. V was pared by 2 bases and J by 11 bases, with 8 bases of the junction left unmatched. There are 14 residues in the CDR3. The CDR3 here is CASSYPGQGVAAFF. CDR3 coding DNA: TGTGCCAGCAGTTACCCCGGACAGGGGGTTGCGGCTTTCTTT.

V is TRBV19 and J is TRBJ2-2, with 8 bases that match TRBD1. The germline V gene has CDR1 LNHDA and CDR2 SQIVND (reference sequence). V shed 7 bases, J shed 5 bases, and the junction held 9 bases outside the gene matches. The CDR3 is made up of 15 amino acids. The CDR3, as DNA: TGTGCCAGTATACCGGGACAGGTGTATACCGGGGAGCTGTTTTTT. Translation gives CASIPGQVYTGELFF.

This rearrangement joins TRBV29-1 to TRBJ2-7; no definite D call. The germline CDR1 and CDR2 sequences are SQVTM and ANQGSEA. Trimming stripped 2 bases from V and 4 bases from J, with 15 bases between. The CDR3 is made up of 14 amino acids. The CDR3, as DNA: TGCAGCGTTGAAACGCCGGACCCCGGGTACGAGCAGTACTTC. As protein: CSVETPDPGYEQYF.

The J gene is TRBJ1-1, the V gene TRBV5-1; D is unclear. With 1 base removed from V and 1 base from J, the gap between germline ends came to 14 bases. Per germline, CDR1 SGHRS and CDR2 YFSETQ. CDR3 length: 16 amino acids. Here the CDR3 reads CASSLRFQTKNTEAFF. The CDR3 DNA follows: TGCGCCAGCAGCTTGAGGTTCCAGACGAAGAACACTGAAGCTTTCTTT.

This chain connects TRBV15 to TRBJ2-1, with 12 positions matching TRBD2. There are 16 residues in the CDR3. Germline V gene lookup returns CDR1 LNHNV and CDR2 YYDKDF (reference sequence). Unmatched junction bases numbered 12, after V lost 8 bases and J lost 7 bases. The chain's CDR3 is CATRTLAGGPRNEQFF. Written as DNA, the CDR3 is TGTGCCACCCGGACTCTAGCGGGAGGGCCCCGGAATGAGCAGTTCTTC.

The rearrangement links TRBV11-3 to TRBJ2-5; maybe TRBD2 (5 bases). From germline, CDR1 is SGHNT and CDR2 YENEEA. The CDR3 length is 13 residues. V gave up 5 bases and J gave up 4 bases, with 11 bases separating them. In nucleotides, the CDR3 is TGTGCCAGCAGCCCCCCCGGGGTAGAGACCCAGTACTTC. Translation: CASSPPGVETQYF.

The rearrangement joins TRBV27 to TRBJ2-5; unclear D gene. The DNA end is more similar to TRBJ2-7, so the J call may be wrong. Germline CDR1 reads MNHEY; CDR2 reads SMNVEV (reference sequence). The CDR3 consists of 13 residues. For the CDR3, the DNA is TGTGCCAGCAAGTCTACATCCTCCTACGAGCAGTACTTC. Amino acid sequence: CASKSTSSYEQYF.

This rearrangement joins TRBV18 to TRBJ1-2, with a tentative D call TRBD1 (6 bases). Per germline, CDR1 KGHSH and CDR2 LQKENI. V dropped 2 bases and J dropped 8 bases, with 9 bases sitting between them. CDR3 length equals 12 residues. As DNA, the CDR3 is TGTGCCAGCTCACCAATTCAGGGGGGCTACACCTTC. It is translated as CASSPIQGGYTF.

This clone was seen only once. This CDR3 is CATSRGPNEQFF. In nucleotides, the CDR3 is TGTGCCACCAGCAGGGGTCCGAATGAGCAGTTCTTC. V usage is TRBV15 and J usage is TRBJ2-1; D gene unclear. Trimming stripped 3 bases from V and 7 bases from J, with 7 bases between. The germline gives CDR1 LNHNV, CDR2 YYDKDF (reference sequence). The CDR3 loop spans 12 amino acids. Full variable domain (rest looked up from reference TRBV15 and TRBJ2-1): DAMVIQNPRYQVTQFGKPVTLSCSQTLNHNVMYWYQQKSSQAPKLLFHYYDKDFNNEADTPDNFQSRRPNTSFCFLDIRSPGLGDTAMYLCATSRGPNEQFFGPGTRLTVL.

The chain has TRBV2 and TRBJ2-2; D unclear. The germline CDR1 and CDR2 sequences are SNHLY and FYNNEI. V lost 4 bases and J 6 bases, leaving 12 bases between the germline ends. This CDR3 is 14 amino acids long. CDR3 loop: CASSVKQDPGELFF. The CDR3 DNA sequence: TGTGCCAGCAGTGTAAAGCAGGACCCCGGGGAGCTGTTTTTT.

The CDR3 DNA follows: TGTGCCAGCAGCGTCAATGAGCAGTTCTTC. This translates into CASSVNEQFF. The genes are TRBV28 and TRBJ2-1; D gene unclear. The V end was cut by 6 bases, the J end by 6 bases, with 3 bases between. Germline assignment: CDR1 MDHEN and CDR2 SYDVKM. The CDR3 is 10 residues long.

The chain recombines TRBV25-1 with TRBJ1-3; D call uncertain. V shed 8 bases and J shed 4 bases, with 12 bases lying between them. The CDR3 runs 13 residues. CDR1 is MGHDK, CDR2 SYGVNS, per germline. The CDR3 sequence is CASRHNSGNTIYF. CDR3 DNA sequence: TGTGCCAGCCGACACAACTCCGGAAACACCATATATTTT. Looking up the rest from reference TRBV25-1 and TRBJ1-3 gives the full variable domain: EADIYQTPRYLVIGTGKKITLECSQTMGHDKMYWYQQDPGMELHLIHYSYGVNSTEKGDLSSESTVSRIRTEHFPLTLESARPSHTSQYLCASRHNSGNTIYFGEGSWLTVV.

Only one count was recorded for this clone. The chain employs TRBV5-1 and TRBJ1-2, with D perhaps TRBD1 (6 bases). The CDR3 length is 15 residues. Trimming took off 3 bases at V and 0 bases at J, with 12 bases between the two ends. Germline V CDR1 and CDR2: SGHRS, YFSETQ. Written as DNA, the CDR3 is TGCGCCAGCAGCTCGGCAGGGGTAGCTAACTATGGCTACACCTTC. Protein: CASSSAGVANYGYTF.